The source of this TCR beta chain is a study of cytomegalovirus exposure and HLA in healthy donors. This clone was observed a single time. Germline CDR1 is DFQATT and CDR2 is SNEGSKA (reference sequence). With 7 bases removed from V and 5 bases from J, the gap between germline ends came to 11 bases. The CDR3 is 11 residues long. The PCR used 60 Vbeta and 13 Jbeta primers. Profiling relied on immunoSEQ multiplex PCR, and the TCRdb table lists in-frame clones only, not all of them. This repertoire shows tens of thousands of clones, more than 75% found once; its top ten account for roughly 8%. The sequencing sample was made of PBMCs. The chain uses TRBV20-1 and TRBJ1-1; possibly TRBD1 for D (6 bases). The clonotype comes from a man aged 18 to 29 in good health and CMV-seropositive. CDR3 nucleotide sequence: TGCAGTGGTTCGAGGGGGACTGAAGCTTTCTTT. Its translation: CSGSRGTEAFF.